A single sample gave rise to the 10 T cell receptor beta chains below, sequenced in a study of blood T cell repertoires in COVID-19. The assay was immunoSEQ multiplex PCR, and TCRdb's table has in-frame clones only and misses some. Of some 150,000 clones in the sample, 85% to 90% are singletons; the top ten hold 15%. Sample: peripheral blood. Every receptor here comes from a woman in her 40s with acute or convalescent COVID-19.

The CDR3 region is CSVEDPGQEAFF. CDR3 nucleotides: TGCAGCGTTGAAGACCCGGGACAGGAAGCTTTCTTT. The chain employs TRBV29-1 and TRBJ1-1, with TRBD1 identical over 7 bases. V dropped 0 bases and J dropped 8; count of bases not matched to a gene: 3. The CDR3 has 12 residues. The germline CDR1 and CDR2 sequences are SQVTM and ANQGSEA. The full variable domain, rest sourced from reference TRBV29-1 and TRBJ1-1, is SAVISQKPSRDICQRGTSLTIQCQVDSQVTMMFWYRQQPGQSLTLIATANQGSEATYESGFVIDKFPISRPNLTFSTLTVSNMSPEDSSIYLCSVEDPGQEAFFGQGTRLTVV.

The gene calls are TRBV11-3 and TRBJ2-1; D remains unclear. Trimming left V 2 bases short and J 8 bases short, with 10 bases between. The CDR3 has 13 amino acids. Germline V CDR1 and CDR2: SGHNT, YENEEA. CDR3 nucleotide sequence: TGTGCCAGCAGCTTAAATATCCGCGATGAGCAGTTCTTC. This gives the protein CASSLNIRDEQFF.

The chain links TRBV4-1 to TRBJ2-7, with 7 bases identical to TRBD2. The length of the CDR3 is 15 residues. The germline V gene encodes CDR1 MGHRA and CDR2 YSYEKL. Losses at the gene ends were 0 bases for V and 3 bases for J; bases not matched to a gene: 5. CDR3 bases: TGCGCCAGCAGCCAAGACCCCGGGGACTACTACGAGCAGTACTTC. Amino acids: CASSQDPGDYYEQYF.

This clone was detected only once. This chain joins TRBV19 and TRBJ2-1; 7 bases agree with TRBD1. Germline values: CDR1 LNHDA, CDR2 SQIVND (reference sequence). CDR3 length equals 15 residues. Trimming took 7 bases from V and 4 from J; bases not matched to a gene: 10. CDR3 DNA sequence: TGTGCCAGTACGAGGGGGCGAGGGTATTACAATGAGCAGTTCTTC. It translates to CASTRGRGYYNEQFF.

The rearrangement joins TRBV3-1 (or the pseudogene TRBV3-2) to TRBJ1-4, with unresolved D. Per the germline V gene, CDR1 is LGHDT and CDR2 is YNNKEL (reference sequence). Trimming cost V 8 bases and J 6 bases, with 19 bases left between them. The CDR3 runs to 15 residues. This CDR3 reads CASGGRGGRHEKLFF. For the CDR3, the DNA is TGTGCCAGCGGAGGACGTGGAGGGAGACATGAAAAACTGTTTTTT.

The V and J genes are TRBV23-1 and TRBJ2-3; D is possibly TRBD2 (5 bases). TRBV23-1 is an open reading frame, and its role is uncertain. CDR3 length equals 17 residues. V gave up 4 bases and J gave up 0 bases, with 17 bases separating them. CDR3: CASSLSSGVTSTDTQYF. The DNA of the CDR3 is TGCGCCAGCAGTCTTTCGAGCGGTGTCACTAGCACAGATACGCAGTATTTT.

The chain recombines TRBV30 with TRBJ2-2; TRBD2 might be the D (7 bases). CDR1 GTSNPN and CDR2 SVGIG come from the germline V gene (reference sequence). The CDR3 has 14 amino acids. The DNA for the CDR3 is TGTGCTCGGGGCCGGGGGGCGCTTAACGGGGAGCTGTTTTTT. It yields the protein CARGRGALNGELFF.

The V and J genes are TRBV27 and TRBJ2-1; 8 bases map to TRBD2. The V and J ends lost 2 bases and 4 bases, in that order; junction bases with no gene match: 4. This CDR3 region has 15 residues. Germline values: CDR1 MNHEY, CDR2 SMNVEV (reference sequence). CDR3 loop: CASSLAGGRYNEQFF. The CDR3 region has the DNA TGTGCCAGCAGTTTAGCGGGGGGCCGTTACAATGAGCAGTTCTTC.

This chain connects TRBV30 to TRBJ2-7, with D possibly matching TRBD1 (6 bases). The CDR3 covers 12 residues. Germline CDR1 is GTSNPN and CDR2 is SVGIG (reference sequence). V lost 0 bases, J lost 6 bases, and 9 bases lay in between. CDR3 bases: TGTGCCTGGAGTGTAACAGGGACCGAGCAGTACTTC. This codes for CAWSVTGTEQYF.

This clone was detected once. The chain recombines TRBV7-8 with TRBJ2-1; 7 bases align to TRBD2. This CDR3 has 18 residues. Germline V gives CDR1 SGHVS, CDR2 FQNEAQ. V lost 6 bases to trimming and J lost 4 bases; unmatched junction nucleotides: 18. The CDR3 protein is CASSRRLARSKLYNEQFF. CDR3 in DNA: TGTGCCAGCAGTCGAAGACTAGCTCGGTCCAAACTATACAATGAGCAGTTCTTC.